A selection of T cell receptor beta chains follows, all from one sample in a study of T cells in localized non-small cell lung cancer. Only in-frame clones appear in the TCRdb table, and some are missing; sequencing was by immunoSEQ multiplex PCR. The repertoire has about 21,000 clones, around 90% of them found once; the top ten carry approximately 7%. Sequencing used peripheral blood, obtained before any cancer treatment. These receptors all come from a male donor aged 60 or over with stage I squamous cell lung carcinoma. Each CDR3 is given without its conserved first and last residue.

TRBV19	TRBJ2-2	ASRRQGARTGELF
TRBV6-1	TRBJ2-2	ASSEVGTGELF
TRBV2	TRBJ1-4	ASSPGMNEKLF
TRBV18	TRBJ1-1	ASSPPGQGLGAEAF
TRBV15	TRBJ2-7	ATSRSAGQRIYEQY
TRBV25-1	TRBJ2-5	ASSRGTSLQETQY
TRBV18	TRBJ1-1	ASSPQGLKAF
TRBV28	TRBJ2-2	ASRSYDSNTGELF
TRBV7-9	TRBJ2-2	ASSSDRGELF
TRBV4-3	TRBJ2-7	ASSGQGPWVGEQY
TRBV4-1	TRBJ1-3	ASSQVRGDLTSGNTIY
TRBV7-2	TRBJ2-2	ASSLAPGLAGDGEVGELF
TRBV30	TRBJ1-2	AWSVQTGTGVNGYT
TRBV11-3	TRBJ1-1	ASRRSVNTEAF
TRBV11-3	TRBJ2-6	ASSYSDGLGANVLT
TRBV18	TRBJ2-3	ASSPPGGRRDTQY
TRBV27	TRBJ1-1	ASSLGVGTEAF
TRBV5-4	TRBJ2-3	ASSLAGGFSTDTQY
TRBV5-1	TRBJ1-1	ASSLRGLSTEAF
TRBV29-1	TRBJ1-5	SVRDGNQPQH
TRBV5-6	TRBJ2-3	ASSGGQGGTDTQY
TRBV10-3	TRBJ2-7	AISEGQGKEQY
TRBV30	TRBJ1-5	AWSVKGGYNQPQH
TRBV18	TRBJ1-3	ASSPDLSGNTIY
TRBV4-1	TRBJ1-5	ASSQDIFQPQH
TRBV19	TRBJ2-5	ASSTGTARLGTQY
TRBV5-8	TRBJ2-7	ASSPPTGTGGVSEQY
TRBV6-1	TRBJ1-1	ASSEEGFVNTEAF
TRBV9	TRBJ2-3	ASSTTLRFDTQY
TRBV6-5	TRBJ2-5	ASSLMTGQETQY
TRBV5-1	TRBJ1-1	ASSLRGDTEAF
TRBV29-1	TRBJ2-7	SVAVTGHQY
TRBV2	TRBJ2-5	ASGRQGMSETQY
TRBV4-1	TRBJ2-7	ASSPTQTSGSYEQY
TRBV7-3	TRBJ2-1	ASSAGGNSYNEQF
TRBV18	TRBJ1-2	ASSPLQAPPEGYT
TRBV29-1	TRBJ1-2	SVDSGTGLAKGYT
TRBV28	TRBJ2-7	ASSFRDRTYEQY
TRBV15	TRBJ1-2	ATTDGHGLYGYT
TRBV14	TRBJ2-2	ASRPGTRTGELF
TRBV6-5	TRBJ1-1	ASSTLREGTEAF